The text below deals with one TCR beta chain. Its antigen is unidentified. The data originate from a study of PD-1 blockade in classical Hodgkin lymphoma. Study at large: Nivolumab was given intravenously to patients at 3 mg/kg every 2 weeks. Regarding the study as a whole: Partial responders and progressors had significantly lower baseline TCR diversity.

Time point defined: cycle 4 day 1 (C4D1), after less than 7 weeks of nivolumab. Every patient experienced relapse after autologous stem cell transplantation, and brentuximab vedotin exposure varied. From thawed PBMCs, magnetic negative selection was used to isolate the CD8+ T cells. The CDR3 sequence is 15 residues long. Unmatched junction bases numbered 5, after V lost 0 bases and J lost 4 bases. Germline CDR1 and CDR2: MNHEY and SVGAGI. The table came from immunoSEQ multiplex PCR; TCRdb's copy has only in-frame clones and leaves some out. The sample records roughly 20,000 clones, around 90% being singletons.

The specimen was CD8+ T cells from blood, collected before the fourth cycle of nivolumab. The chain couples TRBV6-5 to TRBJ2-7; the match to TRBD2 covers 8 bases. This receptor was taken from a human donor with classical Hodgkin lymphoma. The CDR3, as DNA: TGTGCCAGCAGTTACTCCGGGACTAGTACGTACGAGCAGTACTTC. Its translation: CASSYSGTSTYEQYF.